This T cell receptor beta chain was observed in a study of shared clonotypes between healthy human individuals. The wider study: The donor pool was made up of two women and three men aged 18 to 49.

On this clone: The antigen remains undetermined.

TCRdb's table, derived via immunoSEQ multiplex PCR, lists solely in-frame clones and lacks some. The sample consists of 400,000 to 600,000 clones, roughly 95% of them appearing once. Free of recent acute infections or vaccinations, the donors were healthy HIV-negative adults. Regarding the study as a whole: Naive subsets generally exceeded memory subsets in estimated richness.

The CDR3 is 15 amino acids. Trimming took 3 bases from V and 5 from J; bases not matched to a gene: 9. CDR1 and CDR2 (germline): KGHSH, LQKENI. Sequenced material: naive CD4+ T cells sorted from blood. Subset here: CD45RA+ positively selected. The chain couples TRBV18 to TRBJ2-5; TRBD1 agrees at 7 bases. This clonotype was sampled from a woman aged 25 to 39 in good health. This CDR3 reads CASSPETGWRETQYF. The CDR3 DNA is TGTGCCAGCTCACCTGAGACAGGGTGGCGGGAGACCCAGTACTTC.